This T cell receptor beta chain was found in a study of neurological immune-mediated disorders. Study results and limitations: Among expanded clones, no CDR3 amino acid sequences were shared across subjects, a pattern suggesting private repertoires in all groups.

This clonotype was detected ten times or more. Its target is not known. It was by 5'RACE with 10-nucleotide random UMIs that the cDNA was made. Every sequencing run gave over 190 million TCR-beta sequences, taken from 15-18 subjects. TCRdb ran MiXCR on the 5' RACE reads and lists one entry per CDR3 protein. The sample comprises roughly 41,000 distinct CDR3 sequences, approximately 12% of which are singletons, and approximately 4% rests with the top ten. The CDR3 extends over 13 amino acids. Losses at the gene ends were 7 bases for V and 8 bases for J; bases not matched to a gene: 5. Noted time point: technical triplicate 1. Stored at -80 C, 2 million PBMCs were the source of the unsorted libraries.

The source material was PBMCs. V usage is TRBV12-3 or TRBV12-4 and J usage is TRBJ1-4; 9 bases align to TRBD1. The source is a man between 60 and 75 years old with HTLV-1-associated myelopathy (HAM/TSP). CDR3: CASNKGQGEKLFF. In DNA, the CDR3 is TGTGCCAGCAACAAGGGACAGGGCGAAAAACTGTTTTTT.